These 23 T cell receptor gamma chains share one sample of origin, sequenced in a study of γδ T cells in repeated Plasmodium falciparum infection (dated by TCRdb to the early 2020s). Library method: multiplex PCR. The instrument given in TCRdb is Illumina MiSeq. TCRdb called clones afresh from the public reads with CATT; identical DNA rows were later merged. The sample table holds around 5,000 gamma-chain clones, of which 3% to 3.5% were seen once. Of the sample, 30% to 40% is held by the ten largest clones. For bulk TCR repertoire analysis, Vgamma9/Vdelta2+ and Vdelta2-negative gammadelta T cell populations were flow-sorted out of peripheral blood mononuclear cells. Material: gamma-delta T cells from blood. The source is a pool of human donors (malaria-infected and uninfected, not separated).

As to this clone: The protein given by TCRdb reflects a much larger clone and differs at residue 13 from this DNA's translation, likely from a read error; the protein shown is the DNA's translation. This chain links TRGV9 with TRGJP. Germline values: CDR1 GITISATS, CDR2 ISYDGTV (reference sequence). This CDR3 region has 17 residues. The CDR3 coding sequence is TGTGCCTTGTGGGAGGCCCTGGAAGAGTTGGGCAAAAGAATCAAGGTATTT. This translates into CALWEALEELGKRIKVF.

This clone occurred many times. The gene calls are TRGV9 and TRGJP. There are 16 residues in the CDR3. Germline V lookup: CDR1 GITISATS, CDR2 ISYDGTV (reference sequence). Trimming at V came to 5 bases and at J to 4 bases, leaving 5 bases not matched to a gene. The CDR3 nucleotides read TGTGCCTTGTGGGCTAAACAAGAGTTGGGCAAAAAAATCAAGGTATTT. Its translation is CALWAKQELGKKIKVF.

This clone was detected a few times. This sequence is one base from a far larger clone and is likely a read error. Other DNA sequences of this sample code for an identical CDR3. The J gene is TRGJP, the V gene TRGV9. TCRdb supplies no J gene; here it was assigned by aligning the nucleotide sequence to germline. Germline V gene data show CDR1 as GITISATS and CDR2 as ISYDGTV (reference sequence). CDR3 length: 17 amino acids. As DNA, the CDR3 is TGTGCCTTGTGGGAGGATAGCCAAGAATTGGGCAAAAAAATCAAGGTATTT. It codes for CALWEDSQELGKKIKVF.

This clone is medium-sized. The V gene is TRGV9, the J gene TRGJP. V shed 3 bases and J 6 bases; nucleotides not matched to a gene: 5. The CDR3 runs 16 residues. Germline V gene lookup returns CDR1 GITISATS and CDR2 ISYDGTV (reference sequence). The CDR3: CALWEYAELGKKIKVF. In nucleotides, the CDR3 is TGTGCCTTGTGGGAGTACGCAGAGTTGGGCAAAAAAATCAAGGTATTT.

Comments on this clone: Possible read error: a much larger clone is one base away. This sample includes further DNA sequences coding for the same CDR3. V gene TRGV4 combines with J gene TRGJ1 or TRGJ2. CDR1 and CDR2 from the germline V gene are EGSTGY and YDSYTSSV. The CDR3 loop spans 13 amino acids. The CDR3 DNA reads as TGTGCCACCTGGGATAGGAATTATTACAAGAAACTCTTT. This encodes CATWDRNYYKKLF.

In this sample, this clone turned up a few times. The mismatch at residue 12 between this DNA's translation and the TCRdb protein of a much larger clone likely reflects a read error; the protein shown is translated from the DNA. V gene TRGV9 combines with J gene TRGJP. TCRdb leaves out the J gene; it was filled in here by matching the DNA to germline. Germline V gene lookup returns CDR1 GITISATS and CDR2 ISYDGTV (reference sequence). This CDR3 region has 17 residues. CDR3 region: CALWEGKQELGRKIKVF. CDR3 DNA: TGTGCCTTGTGGGAGGGTAAGCAAGAGTTGGGCAGAAAAATCAAGGTATTT.

This clone was seen only a few times. A far larger clone is off by one base, so a read error is likely. Other DNA sequences in this specimen translate into the identical CDR3. V is TRGV2 and J is TRGJ1 or TRGJ2. The length of the CDR3 is 13 residues. Germline V gene data show CDR1 as EGSNGY and CDR2 as YDSYNSKV. Written as DNA, the CDR3 is TGTGCAACCTGGGACGGGGGGAGATATAAGAAACTCTTT. Amino acids: CATWDGGRYKKLF.

Written as DNA, the CDR3 is TGTGCCTTGTGGGAGGCCAAAAGGGTACTCTTT. Translated, it gives CALWEAKRVLF. The V gene is TRGV9, but the J gene lacks a call. This CDR3 comprises 11 residues. CDR1 and CDR2 from the germline V gene are GITISATS and ISYDGTV (reference sequence).

For this clone: Given a far larger clone just one base away, this is likely a sequencing read error. This same CDR3 is encoded by further DNA sequences in the sample. The V gene is TRGV4, the J gene TRGJ1 or TRGJ2. CDR3 length: 13 residues. Germline V gene lookup returns CDR1 EGSTGY and CDR2 YDSYTSSV. CDR3 coding DNA: TGTGCCACCTGGGATGGCTTTTATTATAAGAAGCTCTTT. Its translation: CATWDGFYYKKLF.

This clone was found a few times. The TCRdb record carries a much larger clone's protein, which differs from this DNA's translation at residue 4; a read error is the likely cause, and the protein listed here is the DNA translation. The rearrangement joins TRGV9 to TRGJP. No J segment appears in TCRdb, so it was assigned here by matching the sequence to germline. The CDR3 extends over 19 amino acids. Germline V lookup: CDR1 GITISATS, CDR2 ISYDGTV (reference sequence). The CDR3 is CALREVQVPRHLGKKIKVF. Here the CDR3 DNA reads TGTGCCTTGCGGGAGGTGCAGGTCCCAAGGCATTTGGGCAAAAAAATCAAGGTATTT.

As to this clone: For this DNA, TCRdb reports the protein of a much larger clone, which diverges at residue 8, most likely from a read error; the protein presented here is translated directly from the DNA. The genes are TRGV9 and TRGJP. TCRdb does not report a J gene; here it was assigned by matching the DNA to germline references. The CDR3 spans 15 residues. In germline, CDR1 is GITISATS, CDR2 ISYDGTV (reference sequence). Losses at the gene ends were 0 bases for V and 12 bases for J; bases not matched to a gene: 5. Here the CDR3 reads CALWEVKAGKKIKVF. CDR3 in DNA: TGTGCCTTGTGGGAGGTGAAGGCGGGCAAAAAAATCAAGGTATTT.

This clone was seen more than once but under ten times. The TCRdb protein comes from a much larger clone and disagrees with this DNA's translation at residue 7, likely due to a read error; the protein given here is derived from the DNA. The J gene is TRGJP, the V gene TRGV9. The J gene is absent in TCRdb and was assigned here via DNA matching to germline. Germline V lookup: CDR1 GITISATS, CDR2 ISYDGTV (reference sequence). V trimming: 5 bases; J trimming: 4 bases; junction bases outside the gene matches: 23. The CDR3 runs to 22 residues. The CDR3 region has the DNA TGTGCCTTGTGGGGGAGTATAGGGTCCCGCTGGTCTCAAGAGTTGGGCAAAAAAATCAAGGTATTT. It is translated as CALWGSIGSRWSQELGKKIKVF.

Of note for this clone: A read error is the likely source, as a far larger clone sits one nucleotide away. Distinct nucleotide sequences in the sample also encode this CDR3. The chain uses TRGV9 and TRGJP. No J gene was available from TCRdb, and it was assigned here by a germline match of the DNA. Germline CDR1 reads GITISATS; CDR2 reads ISYDGTV (reference sequence). Trimming at V came to 4 bases and at J to 3 bases, leaving 6 bases not matched to a gene. CDR3 length equals 17 residues. CDR3 bases: TGTGCCTTGTGGGAAGAACAGCAAGAGTTGGGCAAAAAAATCAAGGTATTT. It is translated as CALWEEQQELGKKIKVF.

The sample holds a few counts of this clone. This DNA's translation differs at residues 7 and 15 from TCRdb's protein, which comes from a much larger clone; a read error is likely, and the protein shown is translated from the DNA. The V gene is TRGV9, the J gene TRGJP. This CDR3 contains 21 residues. Germline values: CDR1 GITISATS, CDR2 ISYDGTV (reference sequence). CDR3 sequence (DNA): TGTGCCTTGTGGGAGGGCAGCCCCCAGACCCCCCAAGAGTTGAGCAAAAAAATCAAGGTATTT. Its translation is CALWEGSPQTPQELSKKIKVF.

This clone was detected ten times or more. A far bigger clonotype differs at one base, so this is likely a read error. The same CDR3 also results from other DNA sequences found in this sample. The chain joins TRGV9 to TRGJP. The J gene, not given by TCRdb, was assigned here from a germline match of the nucleotide sequence. Germline values: CDR1 GITISATS, CDR2 ISYDGTV (reference sequence). The CDR3 runs to 16 residues. This chain's CDR3 is CALWEVQELGKKIKVF. CDR3 sequence (DNA): TGTGCCCTGTGGGAGGTGCAGGAGTTGGGCAAAAAAATCAAGGTATTT.

Remarks on this clone: The protein that TCRdb holds for this DNA derives from a much larger clone and differs from the translated DNA at residue 3, which likely indicates a read error; the protein shown here is translated from the DNA. This chain connects TRGV9 to TRGJ1 or TRGJ2. V dropped 11 bases and J dropped 11; count of bases not matched to a gene: 9. The CDR3 extends over 9 amino acids. Germline V lookup: CDR1 GITISATS, CDR2 ISYDGTV (reference sequence). CDR3 sequence reads: CAWTCEKLF. DNA for the CDR3: TGTGCCTGGACATGTGAGAAACTCTTT.

This clone was picked up a small number of times. The TCRdb protein comes from a much larger clone and disagrees with this DNA's translation at residue 12, likely due to a read error; the protein given here is derived from the DNA. The gene calls are TRGV9 and TRGJP. Matching the DNA to germline supplied the J gene, which TCRdb does not give. The CDR3 length is 15 residues. Germline lookup yields CDR1 GITISATS and CDR2 ISYDGTV (reference sequence). The CDR3 sequence is CALWDVELGKKVKVF. The CDR3 DNA reads as TGTGCCTTGTGGGATGTCGAGTTGGGCAAAAAAGTCAAGGTATTT.

A remark on this clone: This likely traces to a read error, being one base from a far larger clone. The same CDR3 is also encoded by other DNA sequences in this sample. The chain combines TRGV9 with TRGJP. The CDR3 covers 16 residues. CDR1 and CDR2 from the germline V gene are GITISATS and ISYDGTV (reference sequence). The CDR3, as DNA: TGTGCCCTGTGGGAGGCGATAGAGTTGGGCAAAAAAATCAAGGTATTT. Amino acid sequence: CALWEAIELGKKIKVF.

This clone was seen only a few times. The protein in TCRdb stems from a much larger clone and differs at residue 15 from this DNA's translation, likely a read error; here the protein is translated from the DNA. The CDR3 nucleotides are TGTGCCTTGTGGGAGGATAGCCAAGAGTTGGGCAAAAAAATCAGGGTATTT. As protein: CALWEDSQELGKKIRVF. The V gene call is TRGV9, and the J gene call is absent. Germline assignment: CDR1 GITISATS and CDR2 ISYDGTV (reference sequence). The CDR3 extends over 17 amino acids.

This clone has a handful of counts. This probably arose from a read error, given a far larger clone one base away. The sample carries other DNA sequences with the same CDR3. The V gene reported is TRGV9; the J gene is uncalled. The CDR3 is 11 residues long. Germline lookup yields CDR1 GITISATS and CDR2 ISYDGTV (reference sequence). CDR3 DNA sequence: TGTGCCTTGTGGGAGGTGCACGAGAAGCTCTTT. This codes for CALWEVHEKLF.

Note on this clone: This DNA's translation and the protein TCRdb lists, from a much larger clone, do not match at residue 14, likely due to a read error; the protein shown is translated from the DNA. This CDR3 reads CALWEEEELGKKIRVF. CDR3 DNA sequence: TGTGCCTTGTGGGAGGAGGAGGAGTTGGGCAAAAAAATCAGGGTATTT. The V gene is given as TRGV9, and no J gene call is available. There are 16 residues in the CDR3. From germline, CDR1 is GITISATS and CDR2 ISYDGTV (reference sequence).

At least ten counts were recorded for this clone. A far larger clone differs by one base, so this is likely a read error. The V and J genes are TRGV4 and TRGJ1 or TRGJ2. Germline CDR1 reads EGSTGY; CDR2 reads YDSYTSSV. This CDR3 spans 15 amino acids. This CDR3 reads CAAWDGSLSYYKKLF. CDR3 bases: TGTGCCGCCTGGGATGGAAGCTTAAGTTATTATAAGAAACTCTTT.

This clone has a handful of counts. The chain couples TRGV8 to TRGJ1 or TRGJ2. This CDR3 comprises 17 residues. Looked up from germline, CDR1 is VENAVY and CDR2 is YDSYNSRV. V lost 2 bases and J lost 1; bases outside the gene matches: 14. The CDR3 reads CATWDIYPRGNYYKKLF. CDR3 nucleotide sequence: TGTGCCACCTGGGATATATACCCGCGGGGAAATTATTATAAGAAACTCTTT.